This TCR beta chain was identified during a study of blood T cell repertoires in COVID-19. On the study more broadly: T cells, B-cell-depleted T cells, or PBMCs supplied cDNA or gDNA.

As handled by the study authors: Amplification from reference gene primers served as the basis for estimated nucleated cell counts. The table came from immunoSEQ multiplex PCR; TCRdb's copy has only in-frame clones and leaves some out. The DNA was the basis for D and trimming; V, J and clone size are from that table. The profile shows some 100,000 clones, around four fifths of them singletons. The CDR3 sequence is 15 residues long. The junction had 9 bases not matched to a gene; V was cut back by 4 bases and J by 5 bases. Germline CDR1 SEHNR, CDR2 FQNEAQ (reference sequence). The rearrangement joins TRBV7-9 to TRBJ2-7; 9 bases are shared with TRBD2. The sequence came from a man aged 50 to 59 with active or convalescent COVID-19. The sequenced sample was peripheral blood. The CDR3 loop reads CASSSQAGGEDEQYF. The CDR3 coding sequence is TGTGCCAGCAGCTCCCAAGCGGGAGGCGAGGACGAGCAGTACTTC.